This T cell receptor (beta chain) was documented in a study of shared clonotypes between healthy human individuals. Naive CD8 cells, CD45RO-negative and positively selected for CCR7, excluded terminally differentiated effector memory CD45RA+ cells. Trimming removed 2 bases from V and 3 bases from J; junction bases left unmatched: 4. The germline V gene has CDR1 PRHDT and CDR2 FYEKMQ (reference sequence). The length of the CDR3 is 16 residues. This table comes from immunoSEQ multiplex PCR, and its TCRdb copy is limited to in-frame clones, with some not included. The sample includes around 1.9 million clones, about 92% seen only once; the top ten take 1.5% to 2%.

The sample consisted of naive CD8+ T cells from PBMCs. This sequence joins TRBV13 and TRBJ2-1, with 10 bases that match TRBD2. The source of this sequence is a man aged 18 to 29 in good health. Some clones in this sample may be carry-over from other donors' samples. CDR3 protein: CASSLKREGNYNEQFF. In DNA, the CDR3 is TGTGCCAGCAGCTTAAAGCGGGAGGGGAACTACAATGAGCAGTTCTTC.